The present TCR beta chain was sequenced within a study of blood T cell repertoires in COVID-19 (dated by TCRdb to the early 2020s). About the investigation overall: Collaborator samples came from the United States, Italy and Spain and covered acute and convalescent phases of COVID-19. The prospective study material was composed of cDNA or gDNA derived from T cells, B-cell-depleted T cells, or PBMCs. Deeply sampled blood TCRbeta repertoires from subjects exposed to, actively infected with, or recovered from COVID-19 were included in the dataset. The repertoires were made available in a free public database intended to serve as a resource for research on the immune response to SARS-CoV-2. Samples were obtained from the ongoing ImmuneRACE study (first 160 participants) and from 950 to 1,500 subjects provided by 6 global collaborators. Nearly every sample came with metadata listing a de-identified subject ID, COVID-19 status, age in years and sex. HLA class I and class II types, where available, came from metadata supplied by the sample provider rather than from assay-based typing. Study-level results and caveats: The amount of clinical and demographic metadata varied by source and participant and was provided uncurated.

For CDR1 and CDR2, the germline V gene lists SGHVS and FNYEAQ. The CDR3 covers 15 residues, taking in both the cysteine and the phenylalanine. Just CDR3 DNA is preserved here, 45 bases in frame from base 1. At the junction V is shortened by 1 base and J by 6 bases, with 12 bases in between. The immunoSEQ Assay, a bias-controlled multiplex PCR, was used to amplify TCRbeta CDR3 regions from genomic DNA. The authors processed their data as follows. The number of nucleated cells in each sample was estimated by amplification of reference gene primers within the assay. To quantify the absolute abundance of each unique TCRbeta CDR3 rearrangement, sequence reads were collapsed and filtered. For each sample, productive Simpson clonality was calculated as the square root of Simpson's diversity index over productive rearrangements. TCRdb took over this immuneACCESS table, retaining in-frame rearrangements with V and J assigned. Such tables are incomplete; in checked studies, under half of the missing clones stem from an unresolved V gene, and the remainder is unexplained. V, J and clone size reflect that table, while D and trimming were determined from the DNA. Counted in this sample were 150,000 to 200,000 clones; 65% to 85% of them appeared once. More than 5% of the sample is held by the ten biggest clonotypes.

Collaborating institutions collected whole blood in K2EDTA tubes following their own protocols. Collaborator samples were shipped for TCRbeta analysis as frozen whole blood, isolated PBMCs, or DNA extracted from either sample type. A word on this clone: Its specific antigen is unknown. Base qualities are not provided; no much larger clone lies one nucleotide away.

This receptor was taken from a woman aged 25 to 39 with acute or convalescent COVID-19. Sequenced sample: peripheral blood. The chain uses TRBV7-6 and TRBJ2-2, with the D gene call left open. The DNA sequence follows: TGTGCCAGCAGCTTAGGGTCAGACGGGTCCGGGGAGCTGTTTTTT. This sequence encodes CASSLGSDGSGELFF.